This TCR beta chain appears in the sequencing data of a study of cytomegalovirus exposure and HLA in healthy donors. Donors came from a validation cohort of over a hundred subjects, distinct from the first 666-subject cohort. Details on this clone: Its antigen remains unknown.

Study-wide points: According to the study, roughly 160 TCR beta chains were cytomegalovirus-associated. Rare sequences made up most TCRs, while some public TCRs were found in many donors. According to reports, the classifier identified cytomegalovirus status with high specificity and sensitivity.

V lost 0 bases, J lost 0 bases, and 15 bases lay in between. The CDR3 has 17 amino acids. Looked up from germline, CDR1 is PRHDT and CDR2 is FYEKMQ (reference sequence). Assay used: immunoSEQ multiplex PCR; TCRdb lists only in-frame clones, some missing. This table has roughly 270,000 clones, around nine tenths appearing once. What was sequenced was PBMCs. The V call is TRBV13, the J call TRBJ2-7, with D possibly being TRBD2 (6 bases). The receptor was derived from a woman younger than 35 in good health and CMV-seronegative. This chain's CDR3 is CASSLGGLTSSSYEQYF. In DNA form, the CDR3 reads TGTGCCAGCAGCTTAGGCGGACTAACCAGTAGCTCCTACGAGCAGTACTTC. Filled out from reference TRBV13 and TRBJ2-7, the complete variable domain reads AAGVIQSPRHLIKEKRETATLKCYPIPRHDTVYWYQQGPGQDPQFLISFYEKMQSDKGSIPDRFSAQQFSDYHSELNMSSLELGDSALYFCASSLGGLTSSSYEQYFGPGTRLTVT.